These 26 T cell receptor beta chains originate from one sample sequenced in a study of blood T cell repertoires in COVID-19. This table comes from immunoSEQ multiplex PCR, and its TCRdb copy is limited to in-frame clones, with some not included. The profile shows 150,000 to 180,000 clones, approximately 80% of them singletons. The source material was peripheral blood. The origin of the receptors is a woman aged 60-70 years with COVID-19, enrolled during active disease.

Of note for this clone: Relative to the germline gene, one junction end is altered; a read error may explain this. The sample carries other DNA sequences with the same CDR3. The chain carries TRBV3-1 (or the pseudogene TRBV3-2) and TRBJ1-5, with 7 bases identical to TRBD1. Germline V lookup: CDR1 LGHDT, CDR2 YNNKEL (reference sequence). The CDR3 extends over 15 amino acids. The CDR3 nucleotides are TGTGCCAGCAGTCAAGGGAGAGGGGGCGGTCAGCCCCAGCATTTT. Its protein is CASSQGRGGGQPQHF.

The chain combines TRBV7-9 with TRBJ1-4, with D tentatively TRBD1 (6 bases). Germline values: CDR1 SEHNR, CDR2 FQNEAQ (reference sequence). V was pared by 1 base and J by 10 bases, with 13 bases between. CDR3 size: 14 residues. DNA for the CDR3: TGTGCCAGCAGCTTAGGACAGGTCTGGGGAAAACTGTTTTTT. Translating it yields CASSLGQVWGKLFF.

V and J are TRBV7-2 and TRBJ1-2, with TRBD1 matching 8 bases. V gave up 5 bases and J gave up 4 bases; unmatched junction bases: 15. Germline V gene sequence: CDR1 SGHTA, CDR2 FQGNSA. The CDR3 has 17 residues. In DNA form, the CDR3 reads TGTGCCAGCAGCCTAAACCCCCCGGGACAGGCGATCTATGGCTACACCTTC. Translating gives CASSLNPPGQAIYGYTF.

This sequence joins TRBV5-4 and TRBJ2-7; possibly TRBD1 for D (6 bases). V shed 4 bases and J shed 1 base, with 15 bases lying between them. Germline V CDR1 and CDR2: SGHNT, YYREEE (reference sequence). The CDR3 spans 15 residues. Here the CDR3 DNA reads TGTGCCAGCAGCGCACAGGGAAGTCGGTCCTACGAGCAGTACTTC. It is translated as CASSAQGSRSYEQYF.

This chain links TRBV7-2 with TRBJ2-3; 8 bases line up with TRBD2. Trimming removed 3 bases from V and 1 base from J; junction bases left unmatched: 9. Germline CDR1 and CDR2: SGHTA and FQGNSA. CDR3 length equals 17 residues. The CDR3 bases are TGTGCCAGCAGCTTCAAAAGATTAGCGGGGCGCACAGATACGCAGTATTTT. Encoded protein: CASSFKRLAGRTDTQYF.

The chain joins TRBV6-5 to TRBJ2-7, with D maybe TRBD2 (6 bases). This CDR3 is built from 13 residues. CDR1 is MNHEY and CDR2 is SVGAGI in the germline V gene. Trimming cost V 4 bases and J 4 bases, with 11 bases left between them. CDR3 bases: TGTGCCAGCAGTTCGGGACTTGGGTACGAGCAGTACTTC. Amino acids: CASSSGLGYEQYF.

This clone was observed a single time. The chain carries TRBV7-3 and TRBJ1-1; 8 nucleotides align to TRBD1. The germline V gene encodes CDR1 SGHTA and CDR2 FQGTGA. The CDR3 runs 16 residues. The V gene end was trimmed by 5 bases and the J gene end by 0 bases; junction bases not matched to a gene: 8. CDR3 residues: CASSIQGAGMNTEAFF. CDR3 nucleotides: TGTGCCAGCAGCATTCAGGGGGCGGGAATGAACACTGAAGCTTTCTTT.

The chain joins TRBV7-9 to TRBJ1-1; 7 bases align to TRBD1. The V gene's germline CDR1 is SEHNR and CDR2 FQNEAQ (reference sequence). Germline trimming cut 7 bases from V and 10 bases from J; bases unmatched to any gene: 18. This CDR3 region has 15 residues. DNA of the CDR3: TGTGCCAGCATCCTCTGGACGCAAGGGGGCCGAGGAGCTTTCTTT. Amino acid sequence: CASILWTQGGRGAFF.

The gene calls are TRBV18 and TRBJ1-1, with D unclear. V was clipped by 4 bases and J by 5 bases, with 11 bases between them. This CDR3 region has 13 residues. From germline, CDR1 is KGHSH and CDR2 LQKENI. The CDR3, as DNA: TGTGCCAGCTCACTCCAAGGAGGAACTGAAGCTTTCTTT. This gives the protein CASSLQGGTEAFF.

The V and J genes are TRBV9 and TRBJ2-3, with 10 nucleotides matching TRBD2. The CDR3 length is 15 residues. Trimming removed 4 bases from V and 6 bases from J; junction bases left unmatched: 8. CDR1 and CDR2 (germline): SGDLS, YYNGEE. CDR3 residues: CASSLSGGAYDTQYF. In DNA form, the CDR3 reads TGTGCCAGCAGCTTGAGCGGGGGGGCATACGATACGCAGTATTTT.

This sequence joins TRBV12-5 and TRBJ1-4, with D tentatively TRBD1 (6 bases). CDR1 is LGHNT and CDR2 is FRNRAP in the germline V gene. Trimming stripped 4 bases from V and 1 base from J, with 16 bases between. This CDR3 is built from 17 residues. The CDR3 DNA is TGTGCTAGTGGTTCCCCGGGGGGCGGCCAAACTAATGAAAAACTGTTTTTT. This encodes CASGSPGGGQTNEKLFF.

The genes are TRBV19 and TRBJ1-5; perhaps TRBD1 as D (5 bases). The CDR3 has 17 amino acids. Trimming removed 2 bases from V and 4 bases from J, with 18 bases in between. CDR1 and CDR2 (germline): LNHDA, SQIVND (reference sequence). The CDR3 here is CASSIKGFTRANQPQHF. The CDR3 nucleotides read TGTGCCAGTAGTATAAAGGGTTTCACCAGGGCAAATCAGCCCCAGCATTTT.

The V and J genes are TRBV19 and TRBJ1-2, with 8 bases identical to TRBD1. There are 15 residues in the CDR3. V lost 2 bases, J lost 4 bases, and 6 bases stayed unmatched. Germline CDR1 LNHDA, CDR2 SQIVND (reference sequence). CDR3 residues: CASSIRGQGVYGYTF. CDR3 nucleotide sequence: TGTGCCAGTAGTATACGTGGACAGGGCGTCTATGGCTACACCTTC.

The J gene is TRBJ1-6, the V gene TRBV12-3 or TRBV12-4; D possibly corresponds to TRBD1 (5 bases). The CDR3 length is 12 residues. Trimming took off 3 bases at V and 10 bases at J, with 7 bases between the two ends. For the CDR3, the DNA is TGTGCCAGCAGTTTGGGGGGATCACCCCTCCACTTT. It translates to CASSLGGSPLHF.

V is TRBV7-8 and J is TRBJ1-5, with D unclear. The CDR3 extends over 16 amino acids. Trimming shortened V by 2 bases and J by 2 bases, and 13 bases separated the two germline ends. The germline gives CDR1 SGHVS, CDR2 FQNEAQ. CDR3 residues: CASSLRDPRGNQPQHF. In DNA, the CDR3 is TGTGCCAGCAGCTTACGAGATCCGAGGGGCAATCAGCCCCAGCATTTT.

The DNA of the CDR3 is TGTGCCAGCAGTGAAGCTTCAGGGGGCAAAAACATTCAGTACTTC. Its translation is CASSEASGGKNIQYF. The chain has TRBV6-1 and TRBJ2-4, with 7 bases matching TRBD1. Trimming removed 0 bases from V and 3 bases from J; junction bases left unmatched: 2. The CDR3 covers 15 residues. Germline V gene data show CDR1 as MNHNS and CDR2 as SASEGT.

This clone appeared a single time. CDR3 residues: CASSVGGGILSGGYTF. The CDR3 DNA sequence: TGTGCCAGCAGCGTAGGAGGGGGAATTCTCTCGGGTGGCTACACCTTC. This chain connects TRBV9 to TRBJ1-2; TRBD1 might be the D (6 bases). The CDR3 is 16 amino acids. Germline V gene data show CDR1 as SGDLS and CDR2 as YYNGEE. Trimming pared 0 bases from V and 7 bases from J, leaving 19 bases between.

This CDR3 reads CASSLTRAGRVFF. CDR3 in DNA: TGTGCCAGTAGTCTCACTCGGGCAGGGAGGGTGTTTTTT. This sequence joins TRBV19 and TRBJ2-2; 7 nucleotides match TRBD2. Germline lookup yields CDR1 LNHDA and CDR2 SQIVND (reference sequence). The CDR3 is 13 amino acids. V shed 5 bases, J shed 15 bases, and the junction held 12 bases outside the gene matches.

The V gene is TRBV5-1, the J gene TRBJ1-1; D is perhaps TRBD1 (6 bases). Trimming shortened V by 4 bases and J by 1 base, and 23 bases separated the two germline ends. The CDR3 is 18 residues long. CDR1 is SGHRS and CDR2 is YFSETQ in the germline V gene. CDR3 in amino acids: CASSPPVGHQGWNTEAFF. The CDR3 DNA reads as TGCGCCAGCAGCCCCCCGGTGGGACACCAGGGGTGGAACACTGAAGCTTTCTTT.

The V gene is TRBV7-9, the J gene TRBJ2-7; possible D gene TRBD1, 6 bases. Germline V gene sequence: CDR1 SEHNR, CDR2 FQNEAQ (reference sequence). V gave up 5 bases and J gave up 3 bases, with 11 bases separating them. This CDR3 comprises 13 residues. The CDR3 DNA follows: TGTGCCAGCAGCCCCCGGGACAACTACGAGCAGTACGTC. Protein sequence: CASSPRDNYEQYV.

As for this clone: The same CDR3 also results from other DNA sequences found in this sample. Here the CDR3 DNA reads TGCGCCAGCAGCGAAGGACAGCACACAGATACGCAGTATTTT. It is translated as CASSEGQHTDTQYF. The chain is built from TRBV5-1 and TRBJ2-3, with TRBD1 as a possible D gene (6 bases). The V end lost 4 bases, the J end lost 2 bases, and 11 bases lay between the germline ends. The V gene's germline CDR1 is SGHRS and CDR2 YFSETQ. The CDR3 covers 14 residues.

The CDR3 reads CASSDSSEYIDTQYF. The CDR3 DNA reads TGCGCCAGCAGTGACAGTAGCGAGTATATAGATACGCAGTATTTT. The chain combines TRBV10-1 with TRBJ2-3, with D perhaps matching TRBD2 (5 bases). The germline V and J ends were trimmed by 3 bases and 5 bases, with 15 bases remaining between them. The germline gives CDR1 WNHNN, CDR2 SYGVQD (reference sequence). CDR3 size: 15 residues.

The chain recombines TRBV6-5 with TRBJ2-1; D unclear. From germline, CDR1 is MNHEY and CDR2 SVGAGI. The CDR3 is 11 residues long. V lost 7 bases and J 5 bases, leaving 6 bases between the germline ends. This CDR3 reads CASKQNNEQFF. CDR3 coding DNA: TGTGCCAGCAAACAGAACAATGAGCAGTTCTTC.

This clone was seen just once. The rearrangement uses TRBV29-1 and TRBJ2-5; TRBD2 agrees at 7 bases. The CDR3 is 13 residues long. V was pared by 3 bases and J by 4 bases, with 5 bases of the junction left unmatched. From germline, CDR1 is SQVTM and CDR2 ANQGSEA. The CDR3 DNA is TGCAGCGTTGATGAGCGGGGAGGAGAGACCCAGTACTTC. Translation gives CSVDERGGETQYF.

The CDR3 nucleotides are TGTGCCAGCAGCGCTTCGGGACAGGGCCACAATGAGCAGTTCTTC. Encoded protein: CASSASGQGHNEQFF. The V gene is TRBV9, the J gene TRBJ2-1, with 9 positions matching TRBD1. V lost 3 bases to trimming and J lost 5 bases; unmatched junction nucleotides: 6. The length of the CDR3 is 15 residues. Germline-derived CDR1 and CDR2 are SGDLS and YYNGEE.

The gene calls are TRBV5-1 and TRBJ1-1, with unresolved D. Looked up from germline, CDR1 is SGHRS and CDR2 is YFSETQ. This CDR3 spans 12 amino acids. V lost 3 bases and J 8 bases, leaving 11 bases between the germline ends. CDR3 nucleotides: TGCGCCAGCAGCTGGGGAGGGAGGGAAGCTTTCTTT. Translation gives CASSWGGREAFF.